The T cell receptor (beta chain) under discussion was sequenced for a study of blood T cells in healthy people across ages. CDR1 is SGHAT, CDR2 FQNNGV, per germline. CDR3 size: 15 residues. Trimming cost V 5 bases and J 6 bases, with 16 bases left between them. PCR was performed a second time for 7 to 11 cycles using a sample-barcoded 5' primer and a J-beta primer mix. TCRdb re-analysed the 5' RACE reads in MiXCR, keeping a single row per CDR3 protein. The profile covers 750,000 to 950,000 distinct CDR3 sequences, with roughly 25% appearing a single time and 3% taken by the ten largest. Another study also made use of these data, one on T cells of mothers and their children.

This chain uses TRBV11-2 with TRBJ1-4; TRBD1 is a possible D gene (6 bases). Specimen: blood. This receptor was identified in a boy between 10 and 17 years old in good health. CDR3 loop: CASSPAGAGDEKLFF. In DNA, the CDR3 is TGTGCCAGCAGCCCGGCGGGGGCCGGGGATGAAAAACTGTTTTTT.